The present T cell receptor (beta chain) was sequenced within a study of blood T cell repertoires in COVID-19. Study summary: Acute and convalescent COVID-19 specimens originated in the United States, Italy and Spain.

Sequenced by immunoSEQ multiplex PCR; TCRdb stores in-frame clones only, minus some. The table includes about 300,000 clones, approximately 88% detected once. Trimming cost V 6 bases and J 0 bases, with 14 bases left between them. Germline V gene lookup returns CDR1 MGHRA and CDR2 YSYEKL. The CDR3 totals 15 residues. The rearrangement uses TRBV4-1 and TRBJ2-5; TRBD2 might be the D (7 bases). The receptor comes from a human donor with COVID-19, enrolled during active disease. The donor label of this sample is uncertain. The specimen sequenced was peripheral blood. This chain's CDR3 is CASRAGHTYQETQYF. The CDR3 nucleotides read TGCGCCAGCAGAGCGGGACATACGTACCAAGAGACCCAGTACTTC.